The T cell receptor beta chain under discussion was sequenced for a study of control samples from healthy donors and cancer patients. With 3 bases removed from V and 0 bases from J, the gap between germline ends came to 18 bases. The germline V gene has CDR1 DFQATT and CDR2 SNEGSKA (reference sequence). This CDR3 is built from 16 residues. The assay was immunoSEQ multiplex PCR, and TCRdb's table has in-frame clones only and misses some. There are some 120,000 clones in the sample; just over 90% occur only once, and over 1.5% lies in the top ten. The sequenced material came from PBMCs. V is TRBV20-1 and J is TRBJ2-7; D not resolved. The receptor was derived from a man aged 50 to 59 with head and neck cancer. CDR3 sequence reads: CSASHRGQANSYEQYF. The DNA of the CDR3 is TGCAGTGCTAGTCATCGCGGTCAGGCCAACTCCTACGAGCAGTACTTC.